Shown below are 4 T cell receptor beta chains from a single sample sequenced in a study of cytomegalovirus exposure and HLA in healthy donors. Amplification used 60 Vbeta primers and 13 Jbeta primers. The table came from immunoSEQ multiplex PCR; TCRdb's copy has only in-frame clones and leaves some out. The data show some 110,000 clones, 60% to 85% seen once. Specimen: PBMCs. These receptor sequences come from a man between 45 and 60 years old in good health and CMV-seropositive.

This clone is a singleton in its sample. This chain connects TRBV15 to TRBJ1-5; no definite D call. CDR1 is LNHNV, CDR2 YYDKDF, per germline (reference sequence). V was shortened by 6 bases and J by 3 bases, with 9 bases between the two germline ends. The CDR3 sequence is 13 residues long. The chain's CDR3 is CATSLGLNQPQHF. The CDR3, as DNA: TGTGCCACCAGTCTAGGTCTCAATCAGCCCCAGCATTTT. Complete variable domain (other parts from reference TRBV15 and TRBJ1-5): DAMVIQNPRYQVTQFGKPVTLSCSQTLNHNVMYWYQQKSSQAPKLLFHYYDKDFNNEADTPDNFQSRRPNTSFCFLDIRSPGLGDTAMYLCATSLGLNQPQHFGDGTRLSIL.

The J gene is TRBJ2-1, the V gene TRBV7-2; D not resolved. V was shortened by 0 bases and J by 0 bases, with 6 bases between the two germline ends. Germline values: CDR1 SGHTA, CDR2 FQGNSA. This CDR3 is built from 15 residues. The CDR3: CASSLAFSSYNEQFF. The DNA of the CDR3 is TGTGCCAGCAGCTTAGCATTCTCCTCCTACAATGAGCAGTTCTTC.

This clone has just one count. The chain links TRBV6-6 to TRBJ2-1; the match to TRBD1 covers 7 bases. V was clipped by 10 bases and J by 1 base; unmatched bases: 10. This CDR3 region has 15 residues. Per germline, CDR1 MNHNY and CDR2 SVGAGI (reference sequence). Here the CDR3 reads CATSGQGESYNEQFF. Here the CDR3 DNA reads TGTGCCACCTCAGGCCAGGGGGAGTCCTACAATGAGCAGTTCTTC.

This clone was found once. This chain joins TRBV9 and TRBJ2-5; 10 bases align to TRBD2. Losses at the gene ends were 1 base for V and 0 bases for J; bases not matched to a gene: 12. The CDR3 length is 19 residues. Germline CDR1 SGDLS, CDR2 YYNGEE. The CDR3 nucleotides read TGTGCCAGCAGCGTATCTGGTTATAGCGGGGGGCCGGACCAAGAGACCCAGTACTTC. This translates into CASSVSGYSGGPDQETQYF.